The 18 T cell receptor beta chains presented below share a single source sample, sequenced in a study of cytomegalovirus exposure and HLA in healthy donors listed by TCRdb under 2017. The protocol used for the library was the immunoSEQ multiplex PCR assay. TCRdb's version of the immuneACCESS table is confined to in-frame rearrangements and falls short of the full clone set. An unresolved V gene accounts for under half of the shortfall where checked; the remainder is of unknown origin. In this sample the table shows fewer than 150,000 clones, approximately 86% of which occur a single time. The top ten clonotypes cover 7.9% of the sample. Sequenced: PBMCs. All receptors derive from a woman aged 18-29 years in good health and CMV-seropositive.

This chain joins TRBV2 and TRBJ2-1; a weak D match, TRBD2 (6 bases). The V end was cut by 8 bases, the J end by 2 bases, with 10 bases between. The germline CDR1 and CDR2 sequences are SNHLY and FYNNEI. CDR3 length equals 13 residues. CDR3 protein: CASSGEAYNEQFF. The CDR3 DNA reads TGTGCCAGCTCGGGAGAGGCCTACAATGAGCAGTTCTTC. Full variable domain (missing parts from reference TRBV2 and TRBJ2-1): EPEVTQTPSHQVTQMGQEVILRCVPISNHLYFYWYRQILGQKVEFLVSFYNNEISEKSEIFDDQFSVERPDGSNFTLKIRSTKLEDSAMYFCASSGEAYNEQFFGPGTRLTVL.

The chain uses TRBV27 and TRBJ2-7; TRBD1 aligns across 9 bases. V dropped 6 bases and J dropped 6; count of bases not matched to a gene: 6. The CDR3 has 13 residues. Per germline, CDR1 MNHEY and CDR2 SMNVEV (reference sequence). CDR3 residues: CASRAGTGSEQYF. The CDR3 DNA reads TGTGCCAGCAGAGCCGGGACAGGGAGCGAGCAGTACTTC.

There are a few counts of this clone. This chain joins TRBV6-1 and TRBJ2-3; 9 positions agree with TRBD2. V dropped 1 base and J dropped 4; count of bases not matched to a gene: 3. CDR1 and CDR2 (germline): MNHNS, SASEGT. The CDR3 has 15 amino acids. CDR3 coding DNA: TGTGCCAGCAGTGAAGTTTTAGCGGGAGCAGATACGCAGTATTTT. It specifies CASSEVLAGADTQYF.

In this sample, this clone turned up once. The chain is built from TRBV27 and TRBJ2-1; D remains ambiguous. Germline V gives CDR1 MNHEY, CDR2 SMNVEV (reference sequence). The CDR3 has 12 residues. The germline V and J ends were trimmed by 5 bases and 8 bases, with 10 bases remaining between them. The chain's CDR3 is CASSQRGDEQFF. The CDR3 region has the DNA TGTGCCAGCAGTCAAAGAGGAGATGAGCAGTTCTTC.

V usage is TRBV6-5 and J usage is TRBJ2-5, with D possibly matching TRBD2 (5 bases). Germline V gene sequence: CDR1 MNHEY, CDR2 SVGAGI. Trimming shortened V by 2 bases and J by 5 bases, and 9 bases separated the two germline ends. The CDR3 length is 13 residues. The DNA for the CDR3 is TGTGCCAGCAGTTACCGGGGTGGCGAGACCCAGTACTTC. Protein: CASSYRGGETQYF.

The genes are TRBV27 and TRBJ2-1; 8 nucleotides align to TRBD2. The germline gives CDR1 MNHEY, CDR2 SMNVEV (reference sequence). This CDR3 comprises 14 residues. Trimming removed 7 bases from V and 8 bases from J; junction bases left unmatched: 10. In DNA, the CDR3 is TGTGCCAGCACCTCCTCGGGGGGGCTGCATGAGCAGTTCTTC. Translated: CASTSSGGLHEQFF.

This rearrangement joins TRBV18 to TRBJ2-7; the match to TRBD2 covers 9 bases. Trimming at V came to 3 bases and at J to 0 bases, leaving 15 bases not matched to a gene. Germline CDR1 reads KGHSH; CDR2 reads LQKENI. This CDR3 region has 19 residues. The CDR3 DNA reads TGTGCCAGCTCACCGCTTCCCTCTGGCGGGGGGGCGAACTCCTACGAGCAGTACTTC. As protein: CASSPLPSGGGANSYEQYF. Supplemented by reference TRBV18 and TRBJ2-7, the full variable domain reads NAGVMQNPRHLVRRRGQEARLRCSPMKGHSHVYWYRQLPEEGLKFMVYLQKENIIDESGMPKERFSAEFPKEGPSILRIQQVVRGDSAAYFCASSPLPSGGGANSYEQYFGPGTRLTVT.

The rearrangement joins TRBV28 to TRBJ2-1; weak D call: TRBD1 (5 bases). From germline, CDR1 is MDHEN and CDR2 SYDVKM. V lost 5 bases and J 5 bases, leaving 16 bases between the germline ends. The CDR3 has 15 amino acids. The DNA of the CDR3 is TGTGCCAGCAGTCCCACCAGGGCACTCAACAATGAGCAGTTCTTC. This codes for CASSPTRALNNEQFF.

For the CDR3, the DNA is TGTGCCAGCAGTGAAACGACTAGCGCAGATACGCAGTATTTT. Protein: CASSETTSADTQYF. The chain links TRBV25-1 to TRBJ2-3; TRBD2 agrees at 8 bases. Germline CDR1 MGHDK, CDR2 SYGVNS. The CDR3 has 14 residues. Unmatched junction bases numbered 2, after V lost 2 bases and J lost 4 bases.

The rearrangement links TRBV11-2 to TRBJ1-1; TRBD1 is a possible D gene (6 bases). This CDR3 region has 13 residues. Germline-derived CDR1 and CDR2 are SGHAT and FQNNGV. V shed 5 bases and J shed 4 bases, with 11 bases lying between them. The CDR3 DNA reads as TGTGCCAGCAGCAACAGGGTTGGCACTGAAGCTTTCTTT. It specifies CASSNRVGTEAFF.

The CDR3 region has the DNA TGTGCCAGCTCGCGTAACAATGAGCAGTTCTTC. It translates to CASSRNNEQFF. This chain connects TRBV2 to TRBJ2-1; no definite D call. V gave up 8 bases and J gave up 5 bases, with 7 bases separating them. From germline, CDR1 is SNHLY and CDR2 FYNNEI. CDR3 size: 11 residues.

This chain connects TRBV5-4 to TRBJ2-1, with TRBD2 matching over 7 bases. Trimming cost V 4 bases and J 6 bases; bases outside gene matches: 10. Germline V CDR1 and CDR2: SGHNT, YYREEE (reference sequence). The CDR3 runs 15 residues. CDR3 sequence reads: CASSHYGASGNEQFF. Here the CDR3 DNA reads TGTGCCAGCAGCCACTACGGGGCTAGCGGCAATGAGCAGTTCTTC.

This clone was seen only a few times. The CDR3 bases are TGTGCCAGCAGCCAAGTCGCAGGGGTGAACACTGAAGCTTTCTTT. It specifies CASSQVAGVNTEAFF. The rearrangement links TRBV14 to TRBJ1-1, with D maybe TRBD1 (6 bases). V was trimmed by 1 base and J by 0 bases, leaving 9 bases between them. The germline gives CDR1 SGHDN, CDR2 FVKESK. The CDR3 extends over 15 amino acids.

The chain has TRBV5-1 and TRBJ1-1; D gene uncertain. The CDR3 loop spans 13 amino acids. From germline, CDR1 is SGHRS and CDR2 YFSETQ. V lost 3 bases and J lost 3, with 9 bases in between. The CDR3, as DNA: TGCGCCAGCAGCTCGCAGGAGGACACTGAAGCTTTCTTT. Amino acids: CASSSQEDTEAFF.

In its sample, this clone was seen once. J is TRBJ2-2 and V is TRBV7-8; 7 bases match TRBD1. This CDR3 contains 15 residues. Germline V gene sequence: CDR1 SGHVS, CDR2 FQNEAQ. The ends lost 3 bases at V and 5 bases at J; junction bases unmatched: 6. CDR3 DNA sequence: TGTGCCAGCAGCTTGGACAGGCCGTTAACCGGGGAGCTGTTTTTT. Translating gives CASSLDRPLTGELFF.

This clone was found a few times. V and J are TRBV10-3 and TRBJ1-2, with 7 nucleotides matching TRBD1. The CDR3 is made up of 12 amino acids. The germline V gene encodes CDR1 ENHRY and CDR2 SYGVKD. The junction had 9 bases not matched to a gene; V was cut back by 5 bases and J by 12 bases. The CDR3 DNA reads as TGTGCCATCAGTTCCGGGACAGCCCTTAACACCTTC. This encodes CAISSGTALNTF.

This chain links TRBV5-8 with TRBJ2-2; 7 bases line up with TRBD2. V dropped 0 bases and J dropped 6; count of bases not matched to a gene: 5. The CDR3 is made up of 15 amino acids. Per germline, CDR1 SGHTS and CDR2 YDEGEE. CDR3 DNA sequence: TGTGCCAGCAGCTTGGTTAGTCGGGAGGCCGGGGAGCTGTTTTTT. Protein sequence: CASSLVSREAGELFF. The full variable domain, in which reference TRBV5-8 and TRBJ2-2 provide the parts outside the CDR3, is EAGVTQSPTHLIKTRGQQATLRCSPISGHTSVYWYQQALGLGLQFLLWYDEGEERNRGNFPPRFSGRQFPNYSSELNVNALELEDSALYLCASSLVSREAGELFFGEGSRLTVL.

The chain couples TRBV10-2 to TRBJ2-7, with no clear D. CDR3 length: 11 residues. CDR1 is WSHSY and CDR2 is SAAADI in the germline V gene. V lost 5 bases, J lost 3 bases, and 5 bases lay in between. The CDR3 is CASSSYYEQYF. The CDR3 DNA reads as TGCGCCAGCAGTTCCTACTACGAGCAGTACTTC.